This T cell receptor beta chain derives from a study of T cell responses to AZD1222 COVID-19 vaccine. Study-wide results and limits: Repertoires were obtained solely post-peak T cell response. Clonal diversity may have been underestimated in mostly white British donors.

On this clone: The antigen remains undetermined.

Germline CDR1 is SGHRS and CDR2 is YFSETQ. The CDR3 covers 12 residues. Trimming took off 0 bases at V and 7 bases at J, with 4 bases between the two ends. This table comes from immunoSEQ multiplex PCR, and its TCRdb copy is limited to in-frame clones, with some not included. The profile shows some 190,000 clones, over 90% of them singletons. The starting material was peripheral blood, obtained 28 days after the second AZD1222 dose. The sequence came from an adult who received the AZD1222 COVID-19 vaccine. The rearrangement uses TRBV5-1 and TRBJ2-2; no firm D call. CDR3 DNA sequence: TGCGCCAGCAGCTTGGAGGGCGGGGAGCTGTTTTTT. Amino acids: CASSLEGGELFF.